Listed below are T cell receptor beta chains from one sample, sequenced in a study of T cells in Graves' hyperthyroidism and ophthalmopathy. MiXCR, run by TCRdb on the multiplex PCR reads, gives a single entry per CDR3 protein. This sample carries fewer than 550,000 distinct CDR3 sequences, approximately 14% of them seen once, and the ten largest clones take just under 8%. The sequencing input was blood. These receptors originate from a woman aged 18 to 35 with Graves' hyperthyroidism. Both conserved end residues are part of each CDR3. The order of the fields is CDR3 protein, CDR3 DNA, J gene, V gene, clone size, D gene. D genes are given only for firm matches. Not all rows give a size; the values are once, few, many and, for expanded clones, a class.

CDR3: CASSGGQAQQETQYF
DNA: TGTGCCAGCTCCGGGGGACAGGCCCAACAAGAGACCCAGTACTTC
J: TRBJ2-5
V: TRBV18
size: many
D: TRBD1

CDR3: CASSPGLAGVGTGELFF
DNA: TGTGCCAGCTCACCAGGACTAGCGGGAGTGGGGACCGGGGAGCTGTTTTTT
J: TRBJ2-2
V: TRBV18
size: few
D: TRBD2

CDR3: CASSLTGQKNTEAFF
DNA: TGTGCCAGCAGCTTAACAGGGCAGAAAAACACTGAAGCTTTCTTT
J: TRBJ1-1
V: TRBV7-3
size: many
D: -

CDR3: CASSLWTGDYEQYF
DNA: TGTGCCAGCAGTTTGTGGACAGGGGACTACGAGCAGTACTTC
J: TRBJ2-7
V: TRBV27
size: many
D: TRBD1

CDR3: CASSSGAGVGQPQHF
DNA: TGTGCCAGCAGTTCGGGGGCAGGGGTGGGTCAGCCCCAGCATTTT
J: TRBJ1-5
V: TRBV7-8
size: many
D: -

CDR3: CASSRGQGQPQHF
DNA: TGTGCCAGCAGCCGGGGACAGGGGCAGCCCCAGCATTTT
J: TRBJ1-5
V: TRBV3-1
size: many
D: TRBD1

CDR3: CASSPNTGADYGYTF
DNA: TGTGCCAGCAGCCCAAATACAGGGGCGGACTATGGCTACACCTTC
J: TRBJ1-2
V: TRBV5-1
size: -
D: TRBD1

CDR3: CASSLSMDSYSNQPQHF
DNA: TGTGCCAGCAGTTTATCGATGGACAGCTATAGCAATCAGCCCCAGCATTTT
J: TRBJ1-5
V: TRBV27
size: many
D: -

CDR3: CASRTGGYTGELFF
DNA: TGTGCCAGCAGAACGGGGGGTTACACCGGGGAGCTGTTTTTT
J: TRBJ2-2
V: TRBV28
size: many
D: TRBD2

CDR3: CASSRFDGREKYEQYF
DNA: TGTGCCAGCAGCCGTTTCGATGGACGGGAAAAATACGAGCAGTACTTC
J: TRBJ2-7
V: TRBV12-3/TRBV12-4
size: -
D: -

CDR3: CASSDLSGNTIYF
DNA: TGTGCCAGCAGCGACCTCTCTGGAAACACCATATATTTT
J: TRBJ1-3
V: TRBV9
size: many
D: -

CDR3: CASSLPNYEQYF
DNA: TGTGCCAGCAGCTTACCTAACTACGAGCAGTACTTC
J: TRBJ2-7
V: TRBV7-8
size: many
D: -

CDR3: CASSLTENNSPLHF
DNA: TGTGCCAGCAGCCTGACAGAAAATAATTCACCCCTCCACTTT
J: TRBJ1-6
V: TRBV7-8
size: many
D: -

CDR3: CASSSNSGLGEKLFF
DNA: TGTGCCAGCAGCAGCAATTCGGGTTTGGGTGAAAAACTGTTTTTT
J: TRBJ1-4
V: TRBV7-6
size: few
D: -

CDR3: CASSAETGGGNIQYF
DNA: TGTGCCAGCAGTGCCGAGACAGGGGGCGGGAACATTCAGTACTTC
J: TRBJ2-4
V: TRBV2
size: -
D: TRBD1

CDR3: CASSQGIGGTGELFF
DNA: TGTGCCAGCAGCCAAGGGATAGGGGGCACCGGGGAGCTGTTTTTT
J: TRBJ2-2
V: TRBV3-1
size: many
D: -

CDR3: CSASGTGNTDTQYF
DNA: TGCAGTGCTTCCGGGACAGGGAACACAGATACGCAGTATTTT
J: TRBJ2-3
V: TRBV20-1
size: many
D: TRBD1

CDR3: CASSREGRSNYGYTF
DNA: TGTGCCAGCAGTCGAGAAGGTAGATCTAACTATGGCTACACCTTC
J: TRBJ1-2
V: TRBV6-1
size: many
D: -

CDR3: CAWTSGGSYEQYF
DNA: TGTGCCTGGACCAGCGGGGGATCCTACGAGCAGTACTTC
J: TRBJ2-7
V: TRBV30
size: many
D: TRBD2

CDR3: CASSYIRAPNQPQHF
DNA: TGTGCCAGCAGTTACATCAGGGCGCCGAATCAGCCCCAGCATTTT
J: TRBJ1-5
V: TRBV6-5
size: many
D: -

CDR3: CASSLAGAHTDTQYF
DNA: TGTGCCAGCAGTCTAGCGGGGGCCCACACAGATACGCAGTATTTT
J: TRBJ2-3
V: TRBV6-1
size: -
D: TRBD2

CDR3: CASSSGLAGSYEQYF
DNA: TGTGCCAGCAGCTCCGGACTAGCGGGATCGTACGAGCAGTACTTC
J: TRBJ2-7
V: TRBV5-1
size: many
D: TRBD2

CDR3: CASSPGDRYGYTF
DNA: TGTGCCAGCAGCCCCGGGGATCGCTATGGCTACACCTTC
J: TRBJ1-2
V: TRBV27
size: many
D: -